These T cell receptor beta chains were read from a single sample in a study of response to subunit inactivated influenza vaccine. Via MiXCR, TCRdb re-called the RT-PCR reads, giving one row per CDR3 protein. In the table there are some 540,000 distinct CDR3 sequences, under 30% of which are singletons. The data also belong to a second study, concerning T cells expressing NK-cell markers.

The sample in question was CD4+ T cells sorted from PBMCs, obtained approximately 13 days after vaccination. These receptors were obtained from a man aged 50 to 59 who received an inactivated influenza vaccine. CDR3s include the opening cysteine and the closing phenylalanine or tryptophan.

CASSPPNGPTEAFF | TRBJ1-1 | TRBV18
CASSPPRGSFGDTQYF | TRBJ2-3 | TRBV18
CASSPIDEKLFF | TRBJ1-4 | TRBV6-2/TRBV6-3
CASSPGPSEQYF | TRBJ2-7 | TRBV12-3/TRBV12-4
CASNFGTGIYTF | TRBJ1-2 | TRBV3-1
CASILSRSYNSPLHF | TRBJ1-6 | TRBV28
CASSLEGYYGYTF | TRBJ1-2 | TRBV5-1
CSAREGRALYEQYF | TRBJ2-7 | TRBV20-1
CASSLASRVAYEQYF | TRBJ2-7 | TRBV7-8
CASSPLRDRVYNEQFF | TRBJ2-1 | TRBV6-1